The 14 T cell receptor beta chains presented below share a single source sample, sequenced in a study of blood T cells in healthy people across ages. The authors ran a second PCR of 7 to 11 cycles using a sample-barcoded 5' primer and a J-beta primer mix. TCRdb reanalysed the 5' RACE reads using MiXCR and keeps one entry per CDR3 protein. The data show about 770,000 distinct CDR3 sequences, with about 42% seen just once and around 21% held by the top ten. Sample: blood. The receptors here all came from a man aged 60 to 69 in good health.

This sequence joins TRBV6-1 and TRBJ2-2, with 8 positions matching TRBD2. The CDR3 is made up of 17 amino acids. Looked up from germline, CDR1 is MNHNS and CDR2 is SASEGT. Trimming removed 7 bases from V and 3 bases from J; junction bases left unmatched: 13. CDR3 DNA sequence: TGTGCCAGCATACTGGGGCGGGGGGTCCGGGACACCGGGGAGCTGTTTTTT. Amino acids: CASILGRGVRDTGELFF.

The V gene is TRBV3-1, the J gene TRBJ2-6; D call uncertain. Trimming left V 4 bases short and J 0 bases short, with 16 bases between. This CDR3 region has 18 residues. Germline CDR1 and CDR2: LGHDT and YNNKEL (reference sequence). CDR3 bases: TGTGCCAGCAGCCCACGAAGAAGGGAATCCTCTGGGGCCAACGTCCTGACTTTC. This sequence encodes CASSPRRRESSGANVLTF.

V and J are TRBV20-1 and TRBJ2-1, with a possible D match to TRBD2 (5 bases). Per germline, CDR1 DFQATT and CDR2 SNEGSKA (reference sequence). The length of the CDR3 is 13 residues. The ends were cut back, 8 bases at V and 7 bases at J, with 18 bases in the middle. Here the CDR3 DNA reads TGCAGTCCAGTCCGCGGACTGAGTAATGAGCAGTTCTTC. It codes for CSPVRGLSNEQFF.

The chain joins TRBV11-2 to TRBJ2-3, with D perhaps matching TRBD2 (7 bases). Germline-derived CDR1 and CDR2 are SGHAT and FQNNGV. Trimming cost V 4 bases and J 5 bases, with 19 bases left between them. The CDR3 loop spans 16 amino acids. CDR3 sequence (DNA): TGTGCCAGCAGCTCACCCCGTAGGGGGGGCCGAGATACGCAGTATTTT. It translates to CASSSPRRGGRDTQYF.

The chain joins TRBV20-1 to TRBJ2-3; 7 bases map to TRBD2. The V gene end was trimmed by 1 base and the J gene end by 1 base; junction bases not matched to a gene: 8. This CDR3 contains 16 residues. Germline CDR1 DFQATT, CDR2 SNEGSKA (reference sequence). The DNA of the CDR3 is TGCAGTGCTAGAGTGGGACCGGGACTACGCACAGATACGCAGTATTTT. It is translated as CSARVGPGLRTDTQYF.

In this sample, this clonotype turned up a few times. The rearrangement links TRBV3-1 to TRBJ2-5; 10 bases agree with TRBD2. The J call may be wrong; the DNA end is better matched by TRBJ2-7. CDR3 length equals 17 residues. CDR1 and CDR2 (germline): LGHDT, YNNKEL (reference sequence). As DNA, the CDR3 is TGTGCCAGCAGCCAAGCCCGCCTTAGGACTAGCGGCTACGAGCAGTACTTC. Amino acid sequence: CASSQARLRTSGYEQYF.

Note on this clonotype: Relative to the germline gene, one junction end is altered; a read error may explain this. The CDR3 here is CSVEGGRSSYNERYF. Here the CDR3 DNA reads TGCAGCGTTGAAGGGGGCAGAAGCTCCTACAATGAGCGGTACTTC. This chain uses TRBV29-1 with TRBJ2-1; D may correspond to TRBD1 or TRBD2 (5 bases each). The CDR3 totals 15 residues. CDR1 SQVTM and CDR2 ANQGSEA come from the germline V gene.

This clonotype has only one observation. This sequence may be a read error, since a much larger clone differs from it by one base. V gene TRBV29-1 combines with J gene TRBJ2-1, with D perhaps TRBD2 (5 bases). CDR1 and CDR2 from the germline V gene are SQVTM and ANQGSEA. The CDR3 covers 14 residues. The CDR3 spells CSVERGNSHNEQFF. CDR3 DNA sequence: TGCAGCGTTGAACGGGGAAACTCCCACAATGAGCAGTTCTTC.

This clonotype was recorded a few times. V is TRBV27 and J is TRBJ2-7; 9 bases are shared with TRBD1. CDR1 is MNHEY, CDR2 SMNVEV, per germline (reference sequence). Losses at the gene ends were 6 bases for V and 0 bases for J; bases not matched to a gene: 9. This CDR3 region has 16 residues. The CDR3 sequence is CASRPLGQGSSYEQYF. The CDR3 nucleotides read TGTGCCAGCAGACCACTAGGACAGGGGAGCTCCTACGAGCAGTACTTC.

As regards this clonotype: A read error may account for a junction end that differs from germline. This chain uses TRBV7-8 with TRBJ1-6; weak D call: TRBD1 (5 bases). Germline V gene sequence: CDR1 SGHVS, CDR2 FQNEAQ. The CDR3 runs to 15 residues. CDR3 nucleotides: TGTGCCAGCAGCTTAGCCGAGGGACTCTATTCACCCCCCCACTTT. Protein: CASSLAEGLYSPPHF.

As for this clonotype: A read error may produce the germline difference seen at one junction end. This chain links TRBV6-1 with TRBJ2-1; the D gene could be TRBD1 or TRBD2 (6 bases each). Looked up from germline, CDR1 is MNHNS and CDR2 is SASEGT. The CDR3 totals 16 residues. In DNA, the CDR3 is TGTGCCAACAGTGAACAAACGGGGGCCTCCTACAATGAGCAGTTCTTC. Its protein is CANSEQTGASYNEQFF.

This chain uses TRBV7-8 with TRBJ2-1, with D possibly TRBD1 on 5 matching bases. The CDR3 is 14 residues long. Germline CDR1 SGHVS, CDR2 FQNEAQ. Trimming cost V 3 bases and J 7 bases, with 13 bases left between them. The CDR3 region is CASSFDRNMNEQFF. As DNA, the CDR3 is TGTGCCAGCAGCTTCGACAGAAATATGAATGAGCAGTTCTTC.

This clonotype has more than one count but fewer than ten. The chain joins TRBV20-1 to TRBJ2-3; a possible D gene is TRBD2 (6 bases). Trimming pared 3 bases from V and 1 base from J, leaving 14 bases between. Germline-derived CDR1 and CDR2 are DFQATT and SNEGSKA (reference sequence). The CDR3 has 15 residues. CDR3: CSASPSGFGTDTQYF. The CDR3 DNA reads TGCAGTGCTAGCCCCAGCGGGTTCGGCACAGATACGCAGTATTTT.

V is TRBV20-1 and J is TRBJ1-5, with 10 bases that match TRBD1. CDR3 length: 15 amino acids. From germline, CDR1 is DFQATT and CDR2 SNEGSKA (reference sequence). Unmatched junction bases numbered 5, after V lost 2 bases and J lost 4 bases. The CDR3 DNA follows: TGCAGTGCTAGATCCGGACAGGGGGTTAATCAGCCCCAGCATTTT. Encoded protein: CSARSGQGVNQPQHF.